The text below deals with one T cell receptor (beta chain). Its antigen remains unidentified. Some clones are missing from TCRdb's copy, which holds only in-frame ones; the method was immunoSEQ multiplex PCR. This table has around 160,000 clones, nearly 90% appearing once. This record comes from a study of cytotoxic CD8 clonotypes in ibrutinib-treated CLL. For the study at large: Included were 10 to 12 relapsed/refractory and approximately 15 treatment-naive patients, of whom roughly 17 were IGHV unmutated. Regarding the study as a whole: Clonality went up at the time of ibrutinib response, stayed stable in sustained remission, and later dropped back toward its baseline level at progression.

V was pared by 4 bases and J by 7 bases, with 10 bases between. Looked up from germline, CDR1 is MGHDK and CDR2 is SYGVNS. CDR3 length: 12 amino acids. This clonotype was sampled from a human donor with chronic lymphocytic leukemia. The genes are TRBV25-1 and TRBJ1-2, with D maybe TRBD1 (5 bases). The specimen was PBMCs, collected at disease progression, from a patient treated with ibrutinib. The CDR3 is CASSAGGRGYTF. CDR3 nucleotide sequence: TGTGCCAGCAGTGCGGGGGGACGTGGCTACACCTTC.